The text below deals with one T cell receptor beta chain. The ends were cut back, 0 bases at V and 2 bases at J, with 7 bases in the middle. The CDR3 runs 13 residues. The V gene's germline CDR1 is GTSNPN and CDR2 SVGIG (reference sequence). In the authors' methods: Estimation of nucleated cell counts relied on the amplification of reference gene primers. Sequenced by immunoSEQ multiplex PCR; TCRdb stores in-frame clones only, minus some. The V and J calls and clone size are taken from that table; D and trimming were inferred from the DNA. Among 110,000 or so clones, roughly four fifths were seen once, and the ten largest hold 2% to 3%. This record comes from a study of blood T cell repertoires in COVID-19. Across the whole study: T cells, B-cell-depleted T cells, or PBMCs provided the cDNA or gDNA that served as material.

The rearrangement uses TRBV30 and TRBJ2-5; D uncertain. Sequencing was done on a sample of peripheral blood. The clonotype comes from a man aged 50-60 years with acute or convalescent COVID-19. DNA for the CDR3: TGTGCCTGGAGTGTAAGCTCTCAAGAGACCCAGTACTTC. Encoded protein: CAWSVSSQETQYF.